Below are 7 T cell receptor beta chains sequenced from a single sample in a study of T cell responses to AZD1222 COVID-19 vaccine. The repertoire was sequenced with immunoSEQ multiplex PCR; TCRdb's copy has only in-frame clones and lacks some. The table includes more than 90,000 clones, 70% to 90% detected once. The sample was peripheral blood, taken 28 days after the second AZD1222 dose. These receptors originate from an adult who received the AZD1222 COVID-19 vaccine.

V is TRBV9 and J is TRBJ2-3, with 8 nucleotides matching TRBD2. J was trimmed by 1 base and V by 4 bases; bases with no gene match: 8. CDR1 SGDLS and CDR2 YYNGEE come from the germline V gene. The CDR3 contains 16 residues. CDR3 amino acids: CASSPWSGGRTDTQYF. In DNA form, the CDR3 reads TGTGCCAGCAGCCCCTGGAGCGGGGGCCGCACAGATACGCAGTATTTT.

The chain carries TRBV4-1 and TRBJ2-2; D unresolved. In germline, CDR1 is MGHRA, CDR2 YSYEKL. Trimming took 7 bases from V and 4 from J, leaving 7 bases between them. The CDR3 totals 12 residues. CDR3 protein: CASKTGTGELFF. The CDR3 DNA is TGCGCCAGCAAGACGGGCACCGGGGAGCTGTTTTTT.

The V gene is TRBV28, the J gene TRBJ2-2, with D perhaps TRBD2 (7 bases). The length of the CDR3 is 14 residues. Germline V gene lookup returns CDR1 MDHEN and CDR2 SYDVKM. V lost 8 bases and J lost 4, with 14 bases in between. CDR3 sequence: CASAEGGGTGELFF. The CDR3 bases are TGTGCCAGCGCGGAGGGAGGGGGCACCGGGGAGCTGTTTTTT.

This clone was recorded a few times. The chain employs TRBV30 and TRBJ2-7, with 9 bases fitting TRBD1. The CDR3 has 13 residues. Germline assignment: CDR1 GTSNPN and CDR2 SVGIG (reference sequence). V shed 5 bases and J 1 base; nucleotides not matched to a gene: 3. The CDR3 region has the DNA TGTGCCTGGGGGACAGGGACATCCTACGAGCAGTACTTC. It yields the protein CAWGTGTSYEQYF.

The chain is built from TRBV20-1 and TRBJ2-4; weak D call: TRBD2 (5 bases). Germline lookup yields CDR1 DFQATT and CDR2 SNEGSKA (reference sequence). V dropped 3 bases and J dropped 4 bases, with 13 bases sitting between them. The CDR3 has 14 amino acids. Written as DNA, the CDR3 is TGCAGTGCTAGTGGTTCGGACTCTAAAAACATTCAGTACTTC. Translation: CSASGSDSKNIQYF.

The chain combines TRBV6-5 with TRBJ2-3, with 7 bases that match TRBD2. Germline CDR1 reads MNHEY; CDR2 reads SVGAGI. V lost 6 bases to trimming and J lost 6 bases; unmatched junction nucleotides: 9. CDR3 length: 14 amino acids. CDR3 amino acids: CASRYNGGFDTQYF. The CDR3 nucleotides read TGTGCCAGCAGGTACAACGGGGGGTTCGATACGCAGTATTTT.

The gene calls are TRBV4-3 and TRBJ2-1; perhaps TRBD2 as D (5 bases). From germline, CDR1 is LGHNA and CDR2 YSLEER. The CDR3 is 15 amino acids. V was pared by 2 bases and J by 7 bases, with 15 bases between. The CDR3 region is CASSQLATRLNEQFF. The CDR3 DNA sequence: TGCGCCAGCAGCCAACTAGCTACCCGGTTGAATGAGCAGTTCTTC.